Each of the 12 T cell receptor beta chains below was sequenced from the same sample in a study of blood T cell repertoires in COVID-19. The assay was immunoSEQ multiplex PCR, and TCRdb's table has in-frame clones only and misses some. The repertoire includes approximately 92,000 clones, 70% to 90% of them detected once, and 3.5% to 5% sits in the top ten. Sequenced sample: peripheral blood. These receptors came from a man aged 60-69 years with acute or convalescent COVID-19.

This clone is classed as medium-sized. This CDR3 is CASSQDSGSPFYGYTF. CDR3 nucleotide sequence: TGCGCCAGCAGCCAAGATAGCGGATCGCCTTTCTATGGCTACACCTTC. The rearrangement links TRBV4-1 to TRBJ1-2, with D unclear. The CDR3 runs 16 residues. Trimming shortened V by 0 bases and J by 4 bases, and 15 bases separated the two germline ends. From germline, CDR1 is MGHRA and CDR2 YSYEKL.

The chain joins TRBV7-2 to TRBJ1-2; no firm D call. This CDR3 contains 14 residues. Deletions cut 5 bases from V and 8 bases from J, with 18 bases between. CDR1 is SGHTA and CDR2 is FQGNSA in the germline V gene. CDR3 sequence (DNA): TGTGCCAGCAGCATATCGAGCGCAGGAGGAGGCTACACCTTC. Translating gives CASSISSAGGGYTF.

The V gene is TRBV24-1, the J gene TRBJ2-1; 7 bases map to TRBD1. The germline CDR1 and CDR2 sequences are KGHDR and SFDVKD. V was pared by 5 bases and J by 3 bases, with 6 bases of the junction left unmatched. This CDR3 region has 15 residues. The CDR3 DNA is TGTGCCACCAGTGTCTCCGGGACAGACTACAATGAGCAGTTCTTC. This sequence encodes CATSVSGTDYNEQFF.

The chain combines TRBV27 with TRBJ1-5; TRBD1 aligns across 9 bases. With 4 bases clipped from V and 5 bases from J, the junction kept 3 bases outside the gene matches. The germline V gene encodes CDR1 MNHEY and CDR2 SMNVEV (reference sequence). The CDR3 spans 14 residues. CDR3 protein: CASSSGQGDQPQHF. CDR3 nucleotides: TGTGCCAGCAGTTCGGGACAGGGCGATCAGCCCCAGCATTTT.

The gene calls are TRBV3-1 (or the pseudogene TRBV3-2) and TRBJ2-5; D is undetermined. The germline V gene has CDR1 LGHDT and CDR2 YNNKEL (reference sequence). There are 13 residues in the CDR3. With 1 base removed from V and 5 bases from J, the gap between germline ends came to 8 bases. The CDR3 nucleotides are TGTGCCAGCAGCCAAGGCCGAGTTGAGACCCAGTACTTC. This gives the protein CASSQGRVETQYF.

The genes are TRBV11-2 and TRBJ1-1; 7 positions match TRBD1. The CDR3 spans 15 residues. Per germline, CDR1 SGHAT and CDR2 FQNNGV. V was clipped by 1 base and J by 2 bases; unmatched bases: 4. The CDR3 bases are TGTGCCAGCAGCTTAGTCGGACAGGAAAACACTGAAGCTTTCTTT. Protein product: CASSLVGQENTEAFF.

The gene calls are TRBV28 and TRBJ1-4; possibly TRBD1 for D (5 bases). With 6 bases removed from V and 0 bases from J, the gap between germline ends came to 11 bases. Germline V CDR1 and CDR2: MDHEN, SYDVKM. The CDR3 extends over 15 amino acids. This CDR3 reads CASRVWGSTNEKLFF. As DNA, the CDR3 is TGTGCCAGCAGAGTCTGGGGCTCAACTAATGAAAAACTGTTTTTT.

The genes are TRBV15 and TRBJ1-2, with 11 nucleotides matching TRBD1. CDR3 length: 16 amino acids. Trimming removed 0 bases from V and 5 bases from J; junction bases left unmatched: 5. CDR1 LNHNV and CDR2 YYDKDF come from the germline V gene (reference sequence). Here the CDR3 DNA reads TGTGCCACCAGCAGAGATTCAGGACAGGGGGCGTATGGCTACACCTTC. This codes for CATSRDSGQGAYGYTF.

Here the CDR3 reads CASSSDRVRTYEQYF. Here the CDR3 DNA reads TGTGCCAGCAGCTCCGACAGGGTAAGGACCTACGAGCAGTACTTC. The chain has TRBV7-9 and TRBJ2-7; 7 nucleotides align to TRBD1. CDR1 and CDR2 from the germline V gene are SEHNR and FQNEAQ (reference sequence). The CDR3 runs 15 residues. V lost 4 bases, J lost 2 bases, and 8 bases stayed unmatched.

The chain carries TRBV3-1 (or the pseudogene TRBV3-2) and TRBJ1-2; D may be TRBD1 (6 bases). Trimming removed 6 bases from V and 3 bases from J, with 17 bases in between. Germline lookup yields CDR1 LGHDT and CDR2 YNNKEL (reference sequence). This CDR3 comprises 15 residues. Here the CDR3 reads CASSRAAQGDYGYTF. DNA of the CDR3: TGTGCCAGCAGTCGCGCGGCACAGGGTGACTATGGCTACACCTTC.

J is TRBJ1-2 and V is TRBV2, with D tentatively TRBD1 (6 bases). V shed 1 base and J shed 4 bases, with 10 bases lying between them. The CDR3 has 14 residues. CDR1 SNHLY and CDR2 FYNNEI come from the germline V gene. The CDR3 DNA reads as TGTGCCAGCAGTGAAGACAGGGTTTCCTATGGCTACACCTTC. Amino acid sequence: CASSEDRVSYGYTF.

This clone was observed once. The chain has TRBV12-3 or TRBV12-4 and TRBJ2-1; 8 nucleotides match TRBD1. Germline trimming cut 5 bases from V and 9 bases from J; bases unmatched to any gene: 6. The CDR3 runs 13 residues. The CDR3 loop reads CASSLQGASEQFF. CDR3 nucleotide sequence: TGTGCCAGCAGTCTGCAGGGGGCGAGTGAGCAGTTCTTC.